The present TCR beta chain was sequenced within a study of T cell responses to AZD1222 COVID-19 vaccine. The study's findings and limits: Nearly half of spike-specific TCRs reportedly go after variant regions that carry no mutations. Repertoires were sampled only after the peak T cell response. Donors in the cohort were predominantly white British and more often female, and clonal diversity was possibly underestimated.

Of note for this clone: Its antigen is unidentified.

Data came from immunoSEQ multiplex PCR; TCRdb stores just in-frame clones and leaves some out. The sample consists of some 170,000 clones, 90% to 95% of them appearing once. The V gene end was trimmed by 7 bases and the J gene end by 2 bases; junction bases not matched to a gene: 0. The CDR3 is made up of 12 amino acids. In germline, CDR1 is SGHRS, CDR2 YFSETQ. This sequence originates from an adult who received the AZD1222 COVID-19 vaccine. The V gene is TRBV5-1, the J gene TRBJ2-7, with 10 bases aligning to TRBD1. Sequencing used peripheral blood, obtained 28 days after the second AZD1222 dose. CDR3 residues: CASGTGAYEQYF. The DNA of the CDR3 is TGCGCCAGCGGGACAGGGGCCTACGAGCAGTACTTC.